This TCR beta chain was identified during a study of cytomegalovirus exposure and HLA in healthy donors (dated by TCRdb to 2016 to 2017). A note on the overall study: An earlier analysis of several hundred of the donors reported more than 250 Gb of sequence data and about 100 million unique TCR beta sequences from about 200 million T cells. Roughly 300 gigabases of sequencing data and approximately 91 million unique TCR sequences made up an early release that covered 500 to 650 HLA-typed donors. The genetic ancestry cluster associated with self-reported Caucasian donors included 81% of the approximately 410 genotyped donors. The study aimed to test whether signatures of past pathogen exposure could be identified by cataloging public T cell receptors. The study profiled the T cell repertoires of around 700 subjects by immunosequencing and related them to cytomegalovirus serostatus. Besides the first cohort of more than 650 subjects, a separate validation cohort made up of over a hundred different subjects was used. To predict cytomegalovirus infection status, the study brought together high-throughput TCR immunosequencing, statistical association of individual TCRs with disease status, and machine learning. To study patterns of TCR occurrence, a later analysis re-analyzed previously published TCR beta repertoires from around 660 donors and added high-resolution HLA genotyping. The later analysis used no new phenotypic data to find candidate immune exposures, relying instead on TCR beta sequences and their occurrence across donors. An earlier analysis of around 640 of the donors used high-throughput TCR beta sequencing to judge whether each TCR beta V gene segment behaved as functional or pseudogenic. Donor age, sex, ethnicity and CMV serostatus were collected together with the repertoire data. Genome-wide SNP genotypes for about 60% of the roughly 700 donors were used in a later genetic analysis, which treated that subset as a discovery cohort. All discovery cohort repertoires had been generated using a single sequencing platform. HLA typing covered class I and class II loci at four-digit resolution. Typing coverage varied by locus: 629-630 donors for A, B, C, DRB1 and DQB1; approximately 500 for DQA1; 606 for DPA1; roughly 450 for DPB1. A handful of DR-DQ haplotypes were handled as single units for association and clustering because linkage in the cohort was strong. On average, around 230,000 unique TCR beta nucleotide sequences were sequenced per donor among 350 to 400 genotyped donors of the cohort, with 15% to 20% of those sequences being non-productive. The research as a whole found: A later analysis found that HLA-associated TCR beta chains were more clonally expanded and had lower generation probabilities than equally common non-associated chains. A cluster of highly shared sequence variants was judged likely to be a technical artifact of the sequencing pipeline. Because HLA typing was unavailable for some donors at each locus, only the typed subset was used in association tests. The study listed 150 to 200 TCR beta chains as associated with cytomegalovirus. The cohort was sequenced for TCR beta chains only, and without alpha or paired-chain data the features that could be detected were limited. In a later genetic analysis, fewer N-insertions in productive TCRs were reported among donors in an Asian-associated ancestry cluster than the approximately 670-donor mean. Most CMV-associated TCR beta chains appeared to be HLA-restricted in a later analysis, and the HLA associations seemed to be driven largely by CMV exposure. Fewer than 20 rarely observed V segments, including chromosome 9 orphons, were excluded from the earlier analysis of several hundred of the donors because counts were too low. The authors suggested that the approach could potentially be extended to other disease states and immunological phenotypes. Presence/absence analyses assumed roughly uniform sequencing depth across donors, an assumption that may not hold. Correlated functional status among segregating V segments might be attributable to linkage disequilibrium, but an unknown experimental factor could not be ruled out. Assigning TCR associations to individual alleles was difficult when HLA alleles, especially DR and DQ, strongly co-occurred. A further reported finding was that TCR beta sequences accurately predicted the HLA-A and HLA-B alleles for most subjects in the first cohort. In a later genetic analysis, a missense DCLRE1C variant was associated with V-gene and J-gene trimming of TCR beta chains, and the association was replicated in an independent cohort. Several of the top co-occurrence clusters appeared to be linked to parvovirus B19, influenza, CMV and Epstein-Barr virus, according to a later analysis. In both the original and validation cohorts, the classifier was reported to diagnose cytomegalovirus status with high specificity and sensitivity. Most TCR sequences were observed very rarely across donors, whereas some public TCRs were present in many individuals. In a later analysis, TCR association rates were found to vary across HLA loci, with the most associated TCRs seen for DRB1 alleles and the fewest for HLA-C alleles. In an earlier analysis of some 500 of the donors, most TCR beta V segments appeared in productive rearrangements about 87% or about 30% of the time, broadly matching IMGT annotations. Immune exposure information for the cohort was limited to CMV serostatus. A few of the identified cytomegalovirus-associated TCR beta chains were confirmed in vitro to be specific for cytomegalovirus antigens. A later analysis associated around 16,000 TCR beta sequences with specific HLA alleles at a false discovery rate of 0.05.

As regards this clone: No antigen is known for it. No base qualities exist here, and no much larger clone lies one base off it.

The cohort comprised 550 to 700 healthy bone marrow donors. At the time of sampling, every cohort member was nominally healthy, though immune exposures that went unrecorded were likely present. The donor tested CMV seronegative and was one of the 352 seronegative cohort members. Every donor gave a peripheral blood sample, and the peripheral blood mononuclear cells from that sample were used for TCR beta sequencing. Genomic DNA extraction from the blood cell samples was performed with the Qiagen DNeasy Blood Extraction Kit. The protocol used for the library was the immunoSEQ multiplex PCR assay. For the multiplex PCR, a mixture combining 60 forward primers for TCR Vbeta segments and 13 reverse primers for TCR Jbeta segments was used. A multiplex PCR assay on genomic DNA amplified the CDR3 region of rearranged TCR beta genes. On the Illumina HiSeq System, the amplified TCR beta libraries were sequenced as 87-base-pair reads. Per the source publication's procedure: A later analysis tallied 75 million to 95 million unique TCR beta chains across the 666 repertoires, and some 12 million of those chains were shared by two or more donors. Raw reads were error-corrected and collapsed into unique sequences with a nearest-neighbor algorithm that merged closely related sequences to remove PCR and sequencing errors. CDR3 sequences were aligned to IMGT reference sequences to assign V, D and J gene segments. For a sequence to be retained, a match of at least six nucleotides was required to both a V gene segment and a J gene segment. A rearrangement was called productive if the CDR3 had no stop codons and remained in frame with V and J, and every other rearrangement was called non-productive. CDR3 was defined by IMGT convention, running from the second conserved V-encoded cysteine to the conserved J-encoded phenylalanine. Sequences without an unambiguous match to a single V gene segment were excluded from the earlier analysis of about 630 of the donors. An earlier analysis of 587 of the donors classified V segments as functional when productive rearrangements were above 56.7% and as segregating when the standard deviation between donors was above 5%. A statistical classification framework was built for diagnosing cytomegalovirus status from the catalog of TCR beta chain sequences. A later analysis assigned V and J genes by comparing TCR nucleotide sequences with IMGT/GENE-DB human TR gene sequences. A later analysis assigned CDR3 sequences and most-parsimonious VDJ recombination scenarios with the TCRdist pipeline. In a later analysis, each TCR beta chain was defined by its CDR3 amino acid sequence together with its V-gene family, and reads lacking a unique V-gene family were excluded. To address suspected cross-contamination and a sequencing artifact, a later analysis removed around 590 highly shared, low-generation-probability nucleotide sequences. In a later analysis, a clonal expansion index was calculated for each public chain from normalized within-repertoire ranks of inferred template counts. Generation probabilities in a later analysis came from a VDJ recombination model fitted to out-of-frame rearrangements, and those results were checked against IGoR. Hypergeometric tests were used in a later analysis to score TCR-TCR, TCR-HLA and TCR-CMV co-occurrence, with a repertoire-size bias correction applied to the TCR pairs. A later analysis estimated false discovery rates by permuting HLA or CMV assignments 20 times. A later analysis grouped co-occurring TCRs with DBSCAN, adding TCRdist sequence similarity when clustering within HLA-allele-positive subsets. Repertoires with fewer than 30,000 or more than 120,000 public chains, plus five repertoires with anomalous nucleotide sharing, were excluded from co-occurrence clustering. This immuneACCESS table, as held by TCRdb, lists in-frame sequences with V and J called but not all clones. Of the missing ones, under half trace to an unresolved V gene in checked studies; the others have no known cause. The V and J calls and clone size come from that table; D and trimming were worked out from the DNA. The sample data list 160,000 or so clones, and roughly four fifths of these were observed just once. Clones ranked in the top ten supply approximately 0.51% of the sample.

What was sequenced was PBMCs. The TCR was taken from a woman aged 45 to 65 in good health and CMV-seronegative.

The nucleotide sequence reads TGTGCCAGCAGCGGTTTTGGGGGGGCCCTCACAGATACGCAGTATTTT. Its translation is CASSGFGGALTDTQYF. This chain joins TRBV9 to TRBJ2-3; a weak D assignment points to TRBD2 (7 bases agree). Based on the germline V gene, the CDR1 and CDR2 sequences are SGDLS and YYNGEE. V sheds 3 bases and J sheds 2 bases, leaving 16 bases between their ends. Taken from cysteine to phenylalanine, the CDR3 has 16 residues. This entry keeps only the CDR3 DNA: 48 bases, framed from base 1.